These T cell receptor beta chains were read from a single sample in a study of graft-versus-host responses after intestinal transplantation. For these TCRs, the target antigens are not known. The protocol was immunoSEQ multiplex PCR, while the TCRdb copy is restricted to in-frame clones and leaves out a portion. The sample shows approximately 78,000 clones, 80% to 90% of them seen only once. The sample in question was unstimulated CD8+ T cells sorted from spleen or lymph node cells, obtained before transplant. These receptors all come from a human donor who was the organ donor for an intestinal transplant. CDR3s include the opening cysteine and the closing phenylalanine or tryptophan. D genes are given only for firm matches. Size is stated for part of the rows, as once, few or many counts, or as a class when the clone is expanded.

TRBJ2-2,TRBD1,-,TRBV4-1,TGCGCCAGCAGCCAAGACGGTTGGGGACAGGGGGGCACCGGGGAGCTGTTTTTT,CASSQDGWGQGGTGELFF
TRBJ2-6,-,many,TRBV4-1,TGCGCCAGCAGCCAAGATGAGGGGGCTGGGGCCAACGTCCTGACTTTC,CASSQDEGAGANVLTF
TRBJ2-3,-,-,TRBV5-5,TGTGCCAGCAGCTTGATACCGGGGGCCGTCGGGAGCACAGATACGCAGTATTTT,CASSLIPGAVGSTDTQYF
TRBJ1-2,-,once,TRBV7-2,TGTGCCAGCAGCTTAGTTGGGGATAACTATGGCTACACCTTC,CASSLVGDNYGYTF
TRBJ2-2,-,-,TRBV28,TGTGCCAGCAGTCATCCCGGGGGCTCCCCGGACACCGGGGAGCTGTTTTTT,CASSHPGGSPDTGELFF
TRBJ1-1,-,-,TRBV5-1,TGCGCCAGCAGCTTGGAACACAGGGATTGGGGGACTGAAGCTTTCTTT,CASSLEHRDWGTEAFF
TRBJ2-1,-,once,TRBV6-6,TGTGCCAGCAGTTACGGGATCAGTTACAATGAGCAGTTCTTC,CASSYGISYNEQFF
TRBJ1-5,-,-,TRBV2,TGTGCCAGCAGCCCCACCACAGACCGGTCTCAGCCCCAGCATTTT,CASSPTTDRSQPQHF
TRBJ1-2,TRBD1,-,TRBV9,TGTGCCAGCAGCCTTGACAGGGGGGCTAACTATGGCTACACCTTC,CASSLDRGANYGYTF
TRBJ1-5,-,once,TRBV5-6,TGTGCCAGCAGCCAACGGGGGGAAGGAGATCAGCCCCAGCATTTT,CASSQRGEGDQPQHF
TRBJ2-2,TRBD1,-,TRBV5-6,TGTGCCAGCAGCTTGACTTGGCTAGGGACAGGGGGCTACGGGGAGCTGTTTTTT,CASSLTWLGTGGYGELFF
TRBJ2-7,-,-,TRBV10-1,TGCGCCAGCAGTGATTCGGGGGCAGGGGAGCAGTACTTC,CASSDSGAGEQYF
TRBJ1-1,-,-,TRBV2,TGTGCCAGCAGTGAAGGTGAACAAGACACTGAAGCTTTCTTT,CASSEGEQDTEAFF
TRBJ2-7,TRBD2,-,TRBV28,TGTGCCAGCAGTTTATCCAGGGAGGGACCTGGCGAGCAGTACTTC,CASSLSREGPGEQYF
TRBJ1-2,-,-,TRBV4-1,TGCGCCAGCAGCCAAGAAGGGGCAGCTACCCCTTTTGACTATGGCTACACCTTC,CASSQEGAATPFDYGYTF
TRBJ1-1,-,-,TRBV19,TGTGCCAGTAGTGTAGGACTCCTGGGAACTGAAGCTTTCTTT,CASSVGLLGTEAFF
TRBJ2-5,-,-,TRBV6-5,TGTGCCAGCAGTAGCGCAGAGACCCAGTACTTC,CASSSAETQYF
TRBJ1-5,TRBD1,-,TRBV28,TGTGCCAGCAGAGACAGGGCTAGCAATCAGCCCCAGCATTTT,CASRDRASNQPQHF
TRBJ2-6,-,-,TRBV7-6,TGTGCCAGCAGCCCGAACGTAGGGGCCAACGTCCTGACTTTC,CASSPNVGANVLTF
TRBJ1-1,-,-,TRBV4-1,TGCGCCAGCAGCCTACAGGGTGACACTGAAGCTTTCTTT,CASSLQGDTEAFF
TRBJ2-2,-,-,TRBV19,TGTGCCAGTAGTATAAGTGGGGGAGGCACCGGGGAGCTGTTTTTT,CASSISGGGTGELFF
TRBJ2-3,-,once,TRBV9,TGTGCCAGTCAAGGGGCGGGGTACACAGATACGCAGTATTTT,CASQGAGYTDTQYF
TRBJ2-1,TRBD2,-,TRBV19,TGTGCCAGTAGTATGGGACTAGCGGGCAATGAGCAGTTCTTC,CASSMGLAGNEQFF
TRBJ1-1,TRBD1,-,TRBV11-3,TGTGCCAGCAGCCCAGGGGGTGTTGGGCCGTACACTGAAGCTTTCTTT,CASSPGGVGPYTEAFF
TRBJ2-5,-,-,TRBV7-9,TGTGCCAGCACCGGGACTTCTATTCTACGAGAGCAGTACTTC,CASTGTSILREQYF
TRBJ2-7,-,-,TRBV5-8,TGTGCCAGCAGCTTGTCAGGCTTCTACGAGCAGTACTTC,CASSLSGFYEQYF
TRBJ2-7,-,-,TRBV5-4,TGTGCCAGCAGCTTGGCCGGGGGATATTCCTACGAGCAGTACTTC,CASSLAGGYSYEQYF
TRBJ1-3,-,-,TRBV5-6,TGTGCCAGCAGCACTTCTAGGGACTCTGGAAACACCATATATTTT,CASSTSRDSGNTIYF
TRBJ2-6,TRBD1,-,TRBV4-1,TGCGCCAGCAGCCAAGAGGGACAGGGTGATGGGGCCAACGTCCTGACTTTC,CASSQEGQGDGANVLTF
TRBJ1-4,-,-,TRBV30,TGTGCCTCGATCGGGACAAATAATGAAAAACTGTTTTTT,CASIGTNNEKLFF
TRBJ1-1,-,once,TRBV6-5,TGTGCCAGCAGCTCATGGACCGCGGAAGCTTTCTTT,CASSSWTAEAFF
TRBJ2-1,TRBD2,-,TRBV7-2,TGTGCCAGCAGCTTAGCGAATCCAGCGGGGGTCCACAATGAGCAGTTCTTC,CASSLANPAGVHNEQFF
TRBJ2-4,-,-,TRBV12-5,TGTGCTAGTGGCCGCAGGGGAGCTCTAGCCAAAAACATTCAGTACTTC,CASGRRGALAKNIQYF
TRBJ1-1,-,-,TRBV7-9,TGTGCCAGCTCTAGAGGGGGAACTGAAGCTTTCTTT,CASSRGGTEAFF
TRBJ2-7,TRBD1,few,TRBV23-1,TGCGCCAGGACTTCAGCGGACAGGGCTATCTCCTACGAGCAGTACTTC,CARTSADRAISYEQYF
TRBJ1-1,TRBD1,-,TRBV5-6,TGTGCCAGCCTTACCTTCAGACAGGGAATTGAAGCTTTCTTT,CASLTFRQGIEAFF
TRBJ1-4,TRBD1,-,TRBV7-2,TGTGCCAGCACCTTCGTGACAGGGGCTGAAAAACTGTTTTTT,CASTFVTGAEKLFF
TRBJ1-1,TRBD1,-,TRBV4-2,TGTGCCAGCAGCCAGGGGACAGGGGGCGCTGAAGCTTTCTTT,CASSQGTGGAEAFF
TRBJ1-3,TRBD1,-,TRBV19,TGTGCCAGTACCCCCCTCGCTACAGGGGGGGCTGGAAACACCATATATTTT,CASTPLATGGAGNTIYF
TRBJ2-2,TRBD2,-,TRBV6-5,TGTGCCAGCAGTTACCAAGGCGGGGGGACCGGGGAGCTGTTTTTT,CASSYQGGGTGELFF
TRBJ1-2,TRBD1,-,TRBV29-1,TGCAGCGTTTGGACAGGGGAGAACTATGGCTACACCTTC,CSVWTGENYGYTF
TRBJ1-2,TRBD1,-,TRBV27,TGTGCCAGCAGTTATACACCGGGACAGGGGATTTTTTATGGCTACACCTTC,CASSYTPGQGIFYGYTF
TRBJ1-1,-,-,TRBV7-3,TGTGCCAGCAGCTTATATCGGGCCGATAAGGCAGCTTTCTTT,CASSLYRADKAAFF
TRBJ2-7,TRBD1,-,TRBV19,TGTGCCAGTAAGGCCGGGACAGGGTGGCGTGAGCAGTACTTC,CASKAGTGWREQYF
TRBJ2-1,-,-,TRBV27,TGTGCCAGCAGTACCTGGGACAATGAGCAGTTCTTC,CASSTWDNEQFF
TRBJ1-1,-,-,TRBV28,TGTGCCAGCAGCCCCGGAGGGGCCACTGAAGCTTTCTTT,CASSPGGATEAFF
TRBJ2-7,-,few,TRBV5-6,TGTGCCAGCAGCTACGAGCAGTACTTC,CASSYEQYF
TRBJ1-1,-,-,TRBV7-6,TGTGCCAGCAGCATTGGACAGCTTGACACTGAAGCTTTCTTT,CASSIGQLDTEAFF
TRBJ2-1,TRBD2,-,TRBV6-5,TGTGCCAGCAGCCCTAGCGGGGGGCCAAACAATGAGCAGTTCTTC,CASSPSGGPNNEQFF
TRBJ2-1,-,once,TRBV28,TGTGCCAGCACCCACGGGGCGGTTAATCACTACAATGAGCAGTTCTTC,CASTHGAVNHYNEQFF
TRBJ2-1,-,-,TRBV4-1,TGCGCCAGCAGCCAACTACTAGGGGGGGGAGGGGCTCTTTACGAGCAGTTCTTC,CASSQLLGGGGALYEQFF
TRBJ2-7,-,few,TRBV4-1,TGCGCCAGCAGCCAAGAGGGGAATCGGGCCTCCTACGAGCAGTACTTC,CASSQEGNRASYEQYF
TRBJ2-3,TRBD2,-,TRBV7-7,TGTGCCAGCAGCTTAGGACTAGCGGGCCACGAACCAGATACGCAGTATTTT,CASSLGLAGHEPDTQYF